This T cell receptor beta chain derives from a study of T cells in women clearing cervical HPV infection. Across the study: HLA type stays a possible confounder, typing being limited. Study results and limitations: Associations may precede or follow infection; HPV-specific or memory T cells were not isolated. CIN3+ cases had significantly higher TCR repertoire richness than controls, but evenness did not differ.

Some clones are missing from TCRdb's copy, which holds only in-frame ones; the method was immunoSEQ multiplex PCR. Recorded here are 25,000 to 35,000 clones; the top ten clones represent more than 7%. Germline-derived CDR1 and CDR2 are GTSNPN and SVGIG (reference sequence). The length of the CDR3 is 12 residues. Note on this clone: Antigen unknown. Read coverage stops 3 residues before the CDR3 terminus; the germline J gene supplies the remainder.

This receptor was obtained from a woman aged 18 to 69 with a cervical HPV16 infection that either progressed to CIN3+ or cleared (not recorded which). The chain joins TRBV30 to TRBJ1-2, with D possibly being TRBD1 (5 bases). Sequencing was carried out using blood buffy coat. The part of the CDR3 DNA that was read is TGTGCCTGGAGTGTGGAGGGGCCGGGC. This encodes CAWSVEGPG. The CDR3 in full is CAWSVEGPGYTF.